Shown below are 22 T cell receptor beta chains from a single sample sequenced in a study of OX40 agonist ivuxolimab in advanced cancers. Assay: immunoSEQ multiplex PCR; the TCRdb copy retains only in-frame clones and omits some. The profile shows almost 90,000 clones, about 83% of them singletons. The sequenced sample was CD4+ or CD8+ T cells sorted from blood, obtained in a trial of the OX40 agonist ivuxolimab. All receptors derive from an adult with an advanced solid tumor such as melanoma, head and neck, liver or kidney cancer.

Remarks on this clone: A much larger clone lies one base from this, so it may be a read error. V usage is TRBV5-1 and J usage is TRBJ1-2; D is possibly TRBD1 (5 bases). The V and J ends lost 0 bases and 8 bases respectively, with 14 bases between them. In germline, CDR1 is SGHRS, CDR2 YFSETQ. The length of the CDR3 is 14 residues. This CDR3 is CASSLVGEGAGYTF. DNA for the CDR3: TGCGCCAGCAGCTTGGTGGGGGAAGGCGCAGGCTACACCTTC.

V is TRBV11-1 and J is TRBJ2-3; TRBD2 matches at 9 bases. This CDR3 region has 16 residues. V lost 4 bases to trimming and J lost 3 bases; unmatched junction nucleotides: 8. CDR1 is SGHAT and CDR2 is FQDESV in the germline V gene (reference sequence). The CDR3 bases are TGTGCCAGCAGCTCATATGCGGGGGGGCCGACAGATACGCAGTATTTT. It codes for CASSSYAGGPTDTQYF.

The gene calls are TRBV7-9 and TRBJ2-7; 7 bases map to TRBD1. The length of the CDR3 is 15 residues. The germline gives CDR1 SEHNR, CDR2 FQNEAQ (reference sequence). V lost 5 bases, J lost 2 bases, and 9 bases stayed unmatched. The CDR3 DNA is TGTGCCAGCAGCCCACCCGGCAGGGGGACCTACGAGCAGTACTTC. This encodes CASSPPGRGTYEQYF. Based on the CDR3 plus reference TRBV7-9 and TRBJ2-7, the full variable domain is DTGVSQNPRHKITKRGQNVTFRCDPISEHNRLYWYRQTLGQGPEFLTYFQNEAQLEKSRLLSDRFSAERPKGSFSTLEIQRTEQGDSAMYLCASSPPGRGTYEQYFGPGTRLTVT.

In the case of this clone: Other DNA sequences in this specimen translate into the identical CDR3. The chain has TRBV19 and TRBJ2-7, with 11 bases matching TRBD1. The CDR3 is 15 residues long. With V trimmed by 4 bases and J by 2 bases, 4 bases remained unmatched. Germline CDR1 is LNHDA and CDR2 is SQIVND (reference sequence). The chain's CDR3 is CASSTSGQGAYEQYF. CDR3 DNA: TGTGCCAGTAGTACCTCGGGACAGGGGGCCTACGAGCAGTACTTC. Based on the CDR3 plus reference TRBV19 and TRBJ2-7, the full variable domain is DGGITQSPKYLFRKEGQNVTLSCEQNLNHDAMYWYRQDPGQGLRLIYYSQIVNDFQKGDIAEGYSVSREKKESFPLTVTSAQKNPTAFYLCASSTSGQGAYEQYFGPGTRLTVT.

The chain joins TRBV5-4 to TRBJ2-3; D unresolved. The germline V and J ends were trimmed by 4 bases and 0 bases, with 6 bases remaining between them. The germline CDR1 and CDR2 sequences are SGHNT and YYREEE (reference sequence). The CDR3 has 13 amino acids. This chain's CDR3 is CASSLISTDTQYF. The CDR3 DNA follows: TGTGCCAGCAGCCTCATTAGCACAGATACGCAGTATTTT.

This chain connects TRBV14 to TRBJ1-4, with a tentative D call TRBD1 (5 bases). The germline V and J ends were trimmed by 4 bases and 7 bases, with 16 bases remaining between them. This CDR3 has 15 residues. Germline V gene lookup returns CDR1 SGHDN and CDR2 FVKESK. Here the CDR3 DNA reads TGTGCCAGCAGCCCATCAGGGTACTCGACTGAAAAACTGTTTTTT. Amino acids: CASSPSGYSTEKLFF.

V usage is TRBV11-2 and J usage is TRBJ2-1; D not certain. Trimming took 6 bases from V and 0 from J, leaving 12 bases between them. Germline V gene sequence: CDR1 SGHAT, CDR2 FQNNGV. This CDR3 comprises 15 residues. CDR3 loop: CASRHAGSSYNEQFF. CDR3 in DNA: TGTGCCAGCAGACACGCAGGTAGCTCCTACAATGAGCAGTTCTTC.

The chain joins TRBV27 to TRBJ2-3; D not resolved. V lost 4 bases and J 7 bases, leaving 12 bases between the germline ends. Per germline, CDR1 MNHEY and CDR2 SMNVEV (reference sequence). The CDR3 consists of 13 residues. CDR3 sequence: CASSSTPAYTQYF. The CDR3 nucleotides read TGTGCCAGCAGTTCCACCCCCGCCTATACGCAGTATTTT.

The V call is TRBV29-1, the J call TRBJ2-1; a possible D gene is TRBD2 (7 bases). The length of the CDR3 is 15 residues. Trimming cost V 7 bases and J 1 base, with 17 bases left between them. Germline CDR1 is SQVTM and CDR2 is ANQGSEA. CDR3 sequence (DNA): TGCAGCGCGGGGACGGGGGGCCAATCCTACAATGAGCAGTTCTTC. It yields the protein CSAGTGGQSYNEQFF.

The chain combines TRBV6-5 with TRBJ1-2; TRBD1 matches at 7 bases. The CDR3 loop spans 16 amino acids. J was trimmed by 4 bases and V by 0 bases; bases with no gene match: 8. The germline V gene encodes CDR1 MNHEY and CDR2 SVGAGI. The CDR3 DNA is TGTGCCAGCAGTTACTCGAAACCTCGGGACAGCTATGGCTACACCTTC. Protein product: CASSYSKPRDSYGYTF.

The chain is built from TRBV21-1 and TRBJ2-7; TRBD2, as called in the table, went unchecked against the DNA. TRBV21-1 is tagged as a pseudogene. This CDR3 has 16 residues. CDR3 nucleotides: TGTGCCAGCAGCAAATCGGCTAGCGGGGGGAACTACGAGCAGTACTTC. Translated: CASSKSASGGNYEQYF.

Details on this clone: The sample contains more than one DNA sequence encoding this CDR3. The V gene is TRBV2, the J gene TRBJ1-1; 7 nucleotides align to TRBD1. CDR1 is SNHLY and CDR2 is FYNNEI in the germline V gene. The CDR3 runs 13 residues. Trimming removed 3 bases from V and 4 bases from J; junction bases left unmatched: 2. The CDR3 DNA reads TGTGCCAGCAGTGAGTACAGGGGCACTGAAGCTTTCTTT. Amino acid sequence: CASSEYRGTEAFF. The full variable domain, rest sourced from reference TRBV2 and TRBJ1-1, is EPEVTQTPSHQVTQMGQEVILRCVPISNHLYFYWYRQILGQKVEFLVSFYNNEISEKSEIFDDQFSVERPDGSNFTLKIRSTKLEDSAMYFCASSEYRGTEAFFGQGTRLTVV.

The rearrangement joins TRBV5-1 to TRBJ1-1, with 10 bases fitting TRBD1. With V trimmed by 0 bases and J by 1 base, 0 bases remained unmatched. The CDR3 contains 15 residues. CDR1 is SGHRS, CDR2 YFSETQ, per germline. This CDR3 is CASSLGTGGNTEAFF. In DNA form, the CDR3 reads TGCGCCAGCAGCTTGGGGACAGGGGGGAACACTGAAGCTTTCTTT.

V gene TRBV7-3 combines with J gene TRBJ1-2; 9 nucleotides align to TRBD1. V lost 0 bases, J lost 3 bases, and 5 bases stayed unmatched. CDR1 SGHTA and CDR2 FQGTGA come from the germline V gene. The CDR3 totals 16 residues. CDR3 sequence reads: CASSLTGDRVDYGYTF. The CDR3 region has the DNA TGTGCCAGCAGCTTAACGGGGGACAGGGTGGACTATGGCTACACCTTC.

This clone was picked up one time. The rearrangement joins TRBV29-1 to TRBJ2-5; 7 nucleotides agree with TRBD1. Germline V gives CDR1 SQVTM, CDR2 ANQGSEA. This CDR3 has 15 residues. The junction had 12 bases not matched to a gene; V was cut back by 6 bases and J by 2 bases. In DNA, the CDR3 is TGCAGCGTGGCACCGACAGGGTATGAGCAAGAGACCCAGTACTTC. Translating gives CSVAPTGYEQETQYF.

This clone was detected only once. The chain links TRBV7-2 to TRBJ2-5; D possibly corresponds to TRBD2 (6 bases). Germline-derived CDR1 and CDR2 are SGHTA and FQGNSA. The CDR3 has 14 amino acids. Trimming shortened V by 5 bases and J by 4 bases, and 14 bases separated the two germline ends. The chain's CDR3 is CASSASVGRETQYF. The CDR3 DNA sequence: TGTGCCAGCAGCGCTAGCGTCGGGCGAGAGACCCAGTACTTC.

For the CDR3, the DNA is TGTGCCAGCAGTTTATCGGGACTAGCGGAAGAGACCCAGTACTTC. This codes for CASSLSGLAEETQYF. The rearrangement links TRBV27 to TRBJ2-5; 11 bases fit TRBD2. The J segment lost 3 bases and the V segment lost 0 bases, leaving 0 bases of the junction unmatched. Germline V gene sequence: CDR1 MNHEY, CDR2 SMNVEV (reference sequence). There are 15 residues in the CDR3.

The chain is built from TRBV6-1 and TRBJ2-3; D may match TRBD1 or TRBD2 (6 bases each). Germline loops: CDR1 MNHNS, CDR2 SASEGT. V was clipped by 8 bases and J by 2 bases, with 17 bases between them. This CDR3 is 15 amino acids long. This CDR3 reads CASLRDNQITDTQYF. Here the CDR3 DNA reads TGTGCCAGCCTGCGGGACAACCAGATCACAGATACGCAGTATTTT.

The CDR3 reads CASSFEGTGGQPQHF. CDR3 DNA: TGCGCCAGCAGCTTTGAAGGCACTGGAGGACAGCCCCAGCATTTT. The chain employs TRBV5-1 and TRBJ1-5; the D is unclear. V shed 2 bases and J shed 7 bases, with 16 bases lying between them. There are 15 residues in the CDR3. CDR1 and CDR2 from the germline V gene are SGHRS and YFSETQ. Full variable domain (rest looked up from reference TRBV5-1 and TRBJ1-5): KAGVTQTPRYLIKTRGQQVTLSCSPISGHRSVSWYQQTPGQGLQFLFEYFSETQRNKGNFPGRFSGRQFSNSRSEMNVSTLELGDSALYLCASSFEGTGGQPQHFGDGTRLSIL.

The sample holds a few counts of this clone. The CDR3 spells CASSLTGGNTGELFF. The CDR3 DNA reads TGTGCCAGCAGCTTGACAGGGGGCAACACCGGGGAGCTGTTTTTT. The chain couples TRBV5-6 to TRBJ2-2; 9 nucleotides agree with TRBD1. Germline-derived CDR1 and CDR2 are SGHDT and YYEEEE. This CDR3 region has 15 residues. V was clipped by 1 base and J by 2 bases; unmatched bases: 0.

V gene TRBV19 combines with J gene TRBJ1-5; 7 bases fit TRBD1. Germline V gene sequence: CDR1 LNHDA, CDR2 SQIVND (reference sequence). V shed 5 bases, J shed 0 bases, and the junction held 7 bases outside the gene matches. This CDR3 is 16 amino acids long. Written as DNA, the CDR3 is TGTGCCAGTAGTCATAAGGCAGGGGGTAGCAATCAGCCCCAGCATTTT. This translates into CASSHKAGGSNQPQHF.

The chain is built from TRBV6-5 and TRBJ2-4, with 9 bases that match TRBD1. The V gene end was trimmed by 6 bases and the J gene end by 6 bases; junction bases not matched to a gene: 6. The CDR3 totals 14 residues. Germline assignment: CDR1 MNHEY and CDR2 SVGAGI. For the CDR3, the DNA is TGTGCCAGCAGCGACAGGGGGAAGGGAAACATTCAGTACTTC. This translates into CASSDRGKGNIQYF.